Each of the 30 T cell receptor beta chains below was sequenced from the same sample in a study of blood T cell repertoires in COVID-19. The method was immunoSEQ multiplex PCR; TCRdb's version includes in-frame clones alone and lacks a portion of them. Of approximately 210,000 clones detected, roughly 81% appear once; the ten largest clones hold 7.6%. Sequences were obtained from peripheral blood. The source is a woman aged 50 to 60 with active or convalescent COVID-19.

This clone was seen once. The chain uses TRBV9 and TRBJ1-2, with D possibly being TRBD1 (6 bases). CDR3 length: 13 residues. V was clipped by 4 bases and J by 7 bases, with 14 bases between them. Germline V gives CDR1 SGDLS, CDR2 YYNGEE. DNA of the CDR3: TGTGCCAGCAGCTCGACAGGTATGAGTGGCTACACCTTC. Protein product: CASSSTGMSGYTF.

This clone appeared a few times. CDR3: CASSFRAGDGYTF. In DNA form, the CDR3 reads TGTGCCAGCAGTTTTCGGGCAGGGGATGGCTACACCTTC. V gene TRBV28 combines with J gene TRBJ1-2; possible D gene TRBD1, 6 bases. The CDR3 length is 13 residues. Germline V gene sequence: CDR1 MDHEN, CDR2 SYDVKM. V was clipped by 3 bases and J by 6 bases, with 11 bases between them.

This clone showed up just once. The rearrangement joins TRBV30 to TRBJ2-7, with TRBD1 matching over 7 bases. Per the germline V gene, CDR1 is GTSNPN and CDR2 is SVGIG (reference sequence). The CDR3 is made up of 12 amino acids. J was trimmed by 2 bases and V by 5 bases; bases with no gene match: 3. CDR3 protein: CAWGQAPYEQYF. The CDR3 DNA reads as TGTGCCTGGGGACAGGCCCCCTACGAGCAGTACTTC.

The chain recombines TRBV12-2 with TRBJ1-2; the table's D call of TRBD1 was not tested on the DNA. TRBV12-2 counts as a pseudogene. The CDR3 is 16 residues long. The CDR3 DNA follows: TGTGCAAGTCGCCCAACCGGGACAGTGGCTAACTATGGCTACACCTTC. This codes for CASRPTGTVANYGYTF.

The V call is TRBV4-2, the J call TRBJ2-2; 9 positions match TRBD2. CDR3 length equals 17 residues. Germline V gene sequence: CDR1 LGHNA, CDR2 YNFKEQ. The trim removed 1 base at V and 4 bases at J, leaving 7 bases unmatched. The CDR3 nucleotides read TGTGCCAGCAGCCAAGGGTATAGCGGGAGCGGCACCGGGGAGCTGTTTTTT. As protein: CASSQGYSGSGTGELFF.

The V and J genes are TRBV3-1 (or the pseudogene TRBV3-2) and TRBJ2-2; 9 nucleotides match TRBD1. The CDR3 sequence is 14 residues long. Trimming removed 6 bases from V and 5 bases from J; junction bases left unmatched: 4. Germline V lookup: CDR1 LGHDT, CDR2 YNNKEL (reference sequence). The CDR3 nucleotides are TGTGCCAGCAGATACAGGGGGCGAACCGGGGAGCTGTTTTTT. Translation: CASRYRGRTGELFF.

The chain is built from TRBV5-1 and TRBJ2-3, with 8 nucleotides matching TRBD2. This CDR3 spans 15 amino acids. J lost 6 bases, V lost 0 bases, and 6 bases had no gene match. From germline, CDR1 is SGHRS and CDR2 YFSETQ. CDR3 DNA sequence: TGCGCCAGCAGCTTGGACAGCGGGGGCGGCGATACGCAGTATTTT. The encoded protein is CASSLDSGGGDTQYF. Supplemented by reference TRBV5-1 and TRBJ2-3, the full variable domain reads KAGVTQTPRYLIKTRGQQVTLSCSPISGHRSVSWYQQTPGQGLQFLFEYFSETQRNKGNFPGRFSGRQFSNSRSEMNVSTLELGDSALYLCASSLDSGGGDTQYFGPGTRLTVL.

V gene TRBV6-5 combines with J gene TRBJ2-3; 9 nucleotides align to TRBD2. Per the germline V gene, CDR1 is MNHEY and CDR2 is SVGAGI. The CDR3 is 15 amino acids. The J segment lost 6 bases and the V segment lost 2 bases, leaving 6 bases of the junction unmatched. The CDR3 nucleotides read TGTGCCAGCAGTTACGGGCGGGGGGGCCGCGATACGCAGTATTTT. Protein sequence: CASSYGRGGRDTQYF.

The chain recombines TRBV21-1 with TRBJ1-5; the DNA was not compared with TRBD1, the D call given in the table. TRBV21-1 is marked as a pseudogene. This CDR3 spans 15 amino acids. Here the CDR3 reads CASTALAGEWQPQHF. In nucleotides, the CDR3 is TGTGCCAGCACGGCCCTGGCAGGCGAGTGGCAGCCCCAGCATTTT.

Only one count was recorded for this clone. The chain employs TRBV5-1 and TRBJ1-1, with a tentative D call TRBD1 (6 bases). CDR3 length: 15 amino acids. Deletions cut 2 bases from V and 0 bases from J, with 11 bases between. Germline CDR1 reads SGHRS; CDR2 reads YFSETQ. As DNA, the CDR3 is TGCGCCAGCAGCTTATACGGGGACATGAACACTGAAGCTTTCTTT. Translated: CASSLYGDMNTEAFF.

This clone was detected only a few times. V is TRBV27 and J is TRBJ1-1; TRBD1 is a possible D gene (5 bases). Trimming stripped 7 bases from V and 1 base from J, with 22 bases between. The CDR3 loop spans 17 amino acids. Per the germline V gene, CDR1 is MNHEY and CDR2 is SMNVEV (reference sequence). The CDR3 bases are TGTGCCAGCACCTTTAGATCTACAGGTCCTACGAACACTGAAGCTTTCTTT. Translated, it gives CASTFRSTGPTNTEAFF.

The genes are TRBV28 and TRBJ2-7, with D perhaps TRBD2 (6 bases). Trimming pared 6 bases from V and 4 bases from J, leaving 10 bases between. This CDR3 region has 12 residues. Germline CDR1 reads MDHEN; CDR2 reads SYDVKM. In DNA, the CDR3 is TGTGCCAGCAGGCCGGGAGCTTACGAGCAGTACGTC. As protein: CASRPGAYEQYV.

The chain links TRBV27 to TRBJ2-7; 7 bases fit TRBD1. The germline V gene encodes CDR1 MNHEY and CDR2 SMNVEV (reference sequence). The CDR3 runs to 13 residues. The ends lost 5 bases at V and 6 bases at J; junction bases unmatched: 7. CDR3 loop: CASSKKPGGEQYF. The CDR3 nucleotides read TGTGCCAGCAGTAAAAAGCCAGGGGGCGAGCAGTACTTC.

The chain employs TRBV6-5 and TRBJ1-1; TRBD1 might be the D (5 bases). V was clipped by 7 bases and J by 5 bases, with 17 bases between them. CDR3 length: 14 residues. Per germline, CDR1 MNHEY and CDR2 SVGAGI. The CDR3 here is CASTNPGGWTEAFF. CDR3 nucleotide sequence: TGTGCCAGCACCAACCCGGGGGGTTGGACTGAAGCTTTCTTT.

This sequence joins TRBV28 and TRBJ1-2, with 7 bases fitting TRBD1. The V gene's germline CDR1 is MDHEN and CDR2 SYDVKM. The CDR3 totals 16 residues. Trimming took 5 bases from V and 4 from J; bases not matched to a gene: 13. The CDR3 DNA reads as TGTGCCAGCAGTCTCGTTCCGGGACAGAGAGGCTATGGCTACACCTTC. Translating it yields CASSLVPGQRGYGYTF.

This rearrangement joins TRBV5-1 to TRBJ1-4, with D uncertain. Trimming took 0 bases from V and 8 from J, leaving 23 bases between them. This CDR3 has 18 residues. Germline CDR1 is SGHRS and CDR2 is YFSETQ. The DNA of the CDR3 is TGCGCCAGCAGCTTGGCCAGGTCGAGCGGGGAGTTAAGGGAAAAACTGTTTTTT. Translated, it gives CASSLARSSGELREKLFF.

The rearrangement joins TRBV27 to TRBJ2-3; no reliable D call. The CDR3 loop spans 14 amino acids. Looked up from germline, CDR1 is MNHEY and CDR2 is SMNVEV (reference sequence). Trimming shortened V by 3 bases and J by 2 bases, and 9 bases separated the two germline ends. This chain's CDR3 is CASSFIRPTDTQYF. The CDR3 coding sequence is TGTGCCAGCAGTTTTATCAGGCCCACAGATACGCAGTATTTT.

This chain connects TRBV27 to TRBJ2-1, with D uncertain. The germline V and J ends were trimmed by 3 bases and 0 bases, with 9 bases remaining between them. CDR1 is MNHEY and CDR2 is SMNVEV in the germline V gene (reference sequence). This CDR3 region has 15 residues. CDR3 coding DNA: TGTGCCAGCAGTTTCGCCGGTGTCTCCTACAATGAGCAGTTCTTC. It specifies CASSFAGVSYNEQFF.

The genes are TRBV5-1 and TRBJ2-7; tentative D call: TRBD2 (5 bases). Per germline, CDR1 SGHRS and CDR2 YFSETQ. Trimming pared 2 bases from V and 1 base from J, leaving 7 bases between. The CDR3 is 13 residues long. CDR3 sequence reads: CASSFGDSYEQYF. The CDR3 DNA reads TGCGCCAGCAGCTTCGGGGATTCCTACGAGCAGTACTTC. Full variable domain (remainder filled in from reference TRBV5-1 and TRBJ2-7): KAGVTQTPRYLIKTRGQQVTLSCSPISGHRSVSWYQQTPGQGLQFLFEYFSETQRNKGNFPGRFSGRQFSNSRSEMNVSTLELGDSALYLCASSFGDSYEQYFGPGTRLTVT.

The genes are TRBV28 and TRBJ1-2; 7 bases line up with TRBD1. This CDR3 has 15 amino acids. Unmatched junction bases numbered 11, after V lost 3 bases and J lost 7 bases. Germline assignment: CDR1 MDHEN and CDR2 SYDVKM. CDR3 nucleotides: TGTGCCAGCAGTTTGGTGGGACAGCGAGCAGGTGGCTACACCTTC. Amino acid sequence: CASSLVGQRAGGYTF.

The V and J genes are TRBV19 and TRBJ1-2; 9 bases are shared with TRBD1. CDR1 is LNHDA, CDR2 SQIVND, per germline (reference sequence). The junction had 13 bases not matched to a gene; V was cut back by 1 base and J by 4 bases. This CDR3 spans 18 amino acids. As DNA, the CDR3 is TGTGCCAGTAGTATAGCGTCGATGACAGGGGGAGGAGGCTATGGCTACACCTTC. Its translation is CASSIASMTGGGGYGYTF.

The V call is TRBV2, the J call TRBJ2-1; TRBD2 matches 11 bases. V trimming: 3 bases; J trimming: 2 bases; junction bases outside the gene matches: 3. CDR1 is SNHLY, CDR2 FYNNEI, per germline. This CDR3 comprises 16 residues. The CDR3 here is CASSDPGLAAYNEQFF. CDR3 DNA: TGTGCCAGCAGTGATCCGGGACTAGCGGCCTACAATGAGCAGTTCTTC.

This rearrangement joins TRBV28 to TRBJ2-7, with D possibly being TRBD2 (6 bases). V lost 8 bases and J 0 bases, leaving 8 bases between the germline ends. The germline CDR1 and CDR2 sequences are MDHEN and SYDVKM. The length of the CDR3 is 12 residues. CDR3 coding DNA: TGTGCCAGCTCGACTAGCTCCTACGAGCAGTACTTC. Translation gives CASSTSSYEQYF.

The chain recombines TRBV7-9 with TRBJ1-2; perhaps TRBD1 as D (5 bases). The V gene's germline CDR1 is SEHNR and CDR2 FQNEAQ (reference sequence). The V and J ends lost 5 bases and 10 bases respectively, with 20 bases between them. This CDR3 comprises 14 residues. The CDR3 DNA follows: TGTGCCAGCAGCCTTCCCGGGACTAAGCCGGTCTACACCTTC. Translation: CASSLPGTKPVYTF.

This clone was counted a few times. The V call is TRBV15, the J call TRBJ2-7, with 9 bases that match TRBD1. The CDR3 contains 16 residues. Trimming removed 0 bases from V and 3 bases from J; junction bases left unmatched: 6. Germline V gene lookup returns CDR1 LNHNV and CDR2 YYDKDF (reference sequence). The CDR3 is CATSRETGTGFYEQYF. The CDR3 region has the DNA TGTGCCACCAGCAGAGAGACAGGGACAGGGTTCTACGAGCAGTACTTC. The full variable domain, rest sourced from reference TRBV15 and TRBJ2-7, is DAMVIQNPRYQVTQFGKPVTLSCSQTLNHNVMYWYQQKSSQAPKLLFHYYDKDFNNEADTPDNFQSRRPNTSFCFLDIRSPGLGDTAMYLCATSRETGTGFYEQYFGPGTRLTVT.

The chain links TRBV29-1 to TRBJ1-2; D remains unclear. The V end lost 2 bases, the J end lost 7 bases, and 11 bases lay between the germline ends. There are 12 residues in the CDR3. The V gene's germline CDR1 is SQVTM and CDR2 ANQGSEA. In DNA, the CDR3 is TGCAGCGTTGAAAGAACAAATCGTGGCTACACCTTC. The encoded protein is CSVERTNRGYTF.

The V and J genes are TRBV3-1 (or the pseudogene TRBV3-2) and TRBJ2-1, with TRBD2 as a possible D gene (7 bases). V was shortened by 0 bases and J by 9 bases, with 15 bases between the two germline ends. The CDR3 sequence is 15 residues long. Germline CDR1 reads LGHDT; CDR2 reads YNNKEL (reference sequence). The chain's CDR3 is CASSQDKLGGREQFF. DNA of the CDR3: TGTGCCAGCAGCCAAGATAAGCTCGGGGGGCGTGAGCAGTTCTTC.

This clone appeared a few times. V gene TRBV6-4 combines with J gene TRBJ1-2; 8 bases are shared with TRBD1. The CDR3 has 15 amino acids. J gave up 7 bases and V 0 bases, and 7 bases lay outside the gene matches. Per the germline V gene, CDR1 is MRHNA and CDR2 is SNTAGT. The DNA of the CDR3 is TGTGCCAGCAGTGACTCCCCGACAGGGGAAAGTGGCTACACCTTC. The encoded protein is CASSDSPTGESGYTF.

The V call is TRBV30, the J call TRBJ1-2, with D possibly being TRBD1 (5 bases). The CDR3 extends over 13 amino acids. Trimming took 0 bases from V and 6 from J, leaving 11 bases between them. Germline V lookup: CDR1 GTSNPN, CDR2 SVGIG (reference sequence). The CDR3 loop reads CAWSVGPGNGYTF. DNA of the CDR3: TGTGCCTGGAGTGTCGGCCCAGGGAATGGCTACACCTTC.

V gene TRBV9 combines with J gene TRBJ2-2; the match to TRBD1 covers 8 bases. Germline CDR1 is SGDLS and CDR2 is YYNGEE. The CDR3 runs 15 residues. V shed 3 bases, J shed 1 base, and the junction held 2 bases outside the gene matches. The CDR3 reads CASSAGGWNTGELFF. The CDR3 region has the DNA TGTGCCAGCAGCGCAGGGGGCTGGAACACCGGGGAGCTGTTTTTT.